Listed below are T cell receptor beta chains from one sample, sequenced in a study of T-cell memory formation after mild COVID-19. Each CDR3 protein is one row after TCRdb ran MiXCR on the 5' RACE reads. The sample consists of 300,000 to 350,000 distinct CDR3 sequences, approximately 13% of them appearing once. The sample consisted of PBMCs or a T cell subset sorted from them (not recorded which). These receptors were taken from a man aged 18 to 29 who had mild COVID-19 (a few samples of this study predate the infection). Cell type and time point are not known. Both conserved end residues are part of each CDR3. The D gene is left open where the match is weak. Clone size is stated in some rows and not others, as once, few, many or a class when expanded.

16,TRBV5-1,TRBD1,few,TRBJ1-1,CASSPYQDRGYTEAFF,TGCGCCAGCAGCCCATACCAGGACAGGGGTTACACTGAAGCTTTCTTT
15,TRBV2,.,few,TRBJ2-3,CADRMGSVGTDTQYF,TGTGCCGACAGGATGGGGAGTGTTGGCACAGATACGCAGTATTTT
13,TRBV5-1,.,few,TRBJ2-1,CASRKDRYNEQFF,TGCGCCAGCAGAAAGGACCGATACAATGAGCAGTTCTTC
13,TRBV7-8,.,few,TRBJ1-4,CASSLGREGKLFF,TGTGCCAGCAGCTTAGGCAGGGAAGGAAAACTGTTTTTT
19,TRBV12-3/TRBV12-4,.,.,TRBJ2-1,CASSLEFVVGISSYNEQFF,TGTGCCAGCAGTTTAGAATTCGTGGTTGGTATAAGCTCCTACAATGAGCAGTTCTTC
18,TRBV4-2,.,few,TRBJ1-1,CASSPGGVFSGVNTEAFF,TGTGCCAGCAGCCCGGGGGGGGTTTTTAGCGGCGTGAACACTGAAGCTTTCTTT
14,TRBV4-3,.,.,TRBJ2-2,CASSRDTGRGELFF,TGCGCCAGCAGCCGGGACACAGGCCGCGGGGAGCTGTTTTTT
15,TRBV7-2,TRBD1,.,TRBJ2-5,CASSSKDRGQETQYF,TGTGCCAGCAGCTCAAAGGACAGGGGGCAGGAGACCCAGTACTTC
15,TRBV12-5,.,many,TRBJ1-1,CASGLARGEDTEAFF,TGTGCTAGTGGTTTGGCCCGGGGGGAAGACACTGAAGCTTTCTTT
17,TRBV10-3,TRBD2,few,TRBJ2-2,CAISQNLAGGNTGELFF,TGTGCCATCAGCCAGAACCTAGCGGGGGGCAACACCGGGGAGCTGTTTTTT
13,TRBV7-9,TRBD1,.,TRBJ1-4,CASSSPTGRKLFF,TGTGCCAGCAGCTCCCCGACAGGGAGAAAACTGTTTTTT
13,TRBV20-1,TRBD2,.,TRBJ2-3,CSAIPGGPDTQYF,TGCAGTGCTATCCCGGGGGGGCCAGATACGCAGTATTTT
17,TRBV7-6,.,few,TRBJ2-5,CASSLGLTGTIQETQYF,TGTGCCAGCAGCTTAGGTCTAACGGGTACCATTCAAGAGACCCAGTACTTC
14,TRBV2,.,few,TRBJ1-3,CASSDRQRGNTIYF,TGTGCCAGCAGTGACCGCCAGCGGGGAAACACCATATATTTT
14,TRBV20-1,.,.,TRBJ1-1,CSARGDRGSTEAFF,TGCAGTGCTAGAGGTGATCGGGGATCCACTGAAGCTTTCTTT
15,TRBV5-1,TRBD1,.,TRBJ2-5,CASTRDRALSETQYF,TGCGCCAGCACGCGTGACAGGGCCCTGAGTGAGACCCAGTACTTC
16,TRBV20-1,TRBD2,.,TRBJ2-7,CSARVGGAGRTYEQYF,TGCAGTGCTAGAGTGGGGGGAGCGGGGCGAACCTACGAGCAGTACTTC
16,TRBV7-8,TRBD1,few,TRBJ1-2,CASSLARTGEINGYTF,TGTGCCAGCAGCCTCGCCCGGACAGGGGAGATTAACGGCTACACCTTC
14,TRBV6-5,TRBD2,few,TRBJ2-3,CASAPGLATDTQYF,TGTGCCAGCGCCCCGGGACTAGCGACAGATACGCAGTATTTT
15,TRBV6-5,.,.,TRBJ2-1,CASSYNGQGDNEQFF,TGTGCCAGCAGTTACAACGGGCAGGGTGACAATGAGCAGTTCTTC
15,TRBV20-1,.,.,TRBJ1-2,CIMQGGSTSNYGYTF,TGCATCATGCAAGGGGGGTCTACTTCTAACTATGGCTACACCTTC
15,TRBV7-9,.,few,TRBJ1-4,CASSSPGGGNEKLFF,TGTGCCAGCAGCTCACCGGGGGGAGGAAATGAAAAACTGTTTTTT
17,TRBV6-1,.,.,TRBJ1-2,CASSETPWREGNYGYTF,TGTGCCAGCAGTGAAACCCCTTGGAGAGAGGGCAACTATGGCTACACCTTC
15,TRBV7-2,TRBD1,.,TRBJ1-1,CASSYRTGANTEAFF,TGTGCCAGCAGCTACAGGACAGGGGCGAACACTGAAGCTTTCTTT
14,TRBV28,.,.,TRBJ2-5,CASSFLRGQETQYF,TGTGCCAGCAGTTTTCTCCGGGGCCAAGAGACCCAGTACTTC
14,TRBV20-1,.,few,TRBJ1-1,CSASAGAMNTEAFF,TGCAGTGCTAGTGCCGGGGCAATGAACACTGAAGCTTTCTTT
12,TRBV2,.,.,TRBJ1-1,CASHRENTEAFF,TGTGCCAGCCACAGGGAGAACACTGAAGCTTTCTTT
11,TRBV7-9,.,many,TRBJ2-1,CASSLVDEQFF,TGTGCCAGCAGCTTAGTCGATGAGCAGTTCTTC
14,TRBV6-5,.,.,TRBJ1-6,CASSRTVYNSPLHF,TGTGCCAGCAGCCGGACGGTCTATAATTCACCCCTCCACTTT
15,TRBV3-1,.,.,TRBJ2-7,CASRQKAGQLYEQYF,TGTGCCAGCAGACAAAAGGCGGGACAGTTATACGAGCAGTACTTC
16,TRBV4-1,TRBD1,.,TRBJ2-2,CASSPRAQGGTGELFF,TGCGCCAGCAGCCCGCGGGCACAGGGGGGAACCGGGGAGCTGTTTTTT
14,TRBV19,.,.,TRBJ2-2,CASNPKPNTGELFF,TGTGCCAGTAATCCAAAACCGAACACCGGGGAGCTGTTTTTT